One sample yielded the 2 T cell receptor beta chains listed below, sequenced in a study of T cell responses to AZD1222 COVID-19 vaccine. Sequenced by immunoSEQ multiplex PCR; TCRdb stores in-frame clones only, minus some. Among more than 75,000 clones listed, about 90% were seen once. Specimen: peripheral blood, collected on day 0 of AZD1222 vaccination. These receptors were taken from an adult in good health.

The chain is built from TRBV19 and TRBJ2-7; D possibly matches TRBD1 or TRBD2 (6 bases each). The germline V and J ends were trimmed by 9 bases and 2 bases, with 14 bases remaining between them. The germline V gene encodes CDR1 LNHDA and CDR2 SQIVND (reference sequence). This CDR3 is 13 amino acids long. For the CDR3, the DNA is TGTGCCAGCCGGCGGGACAAGGCCTACGAGCAGTACTTC. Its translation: CASRRDKAYEQYF.

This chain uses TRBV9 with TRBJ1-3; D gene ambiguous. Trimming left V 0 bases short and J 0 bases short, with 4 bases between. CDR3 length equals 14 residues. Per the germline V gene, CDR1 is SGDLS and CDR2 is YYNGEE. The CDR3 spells CASSVGDSGNTIYF. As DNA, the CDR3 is TGTGCCAGCAGCGTAGGGGACTCTGGAAACACCATATATTTT.